Listed below are T cell receptor beta chains from one sample, sequenced in a study of T cell responses to AZD1222 COVID-19 vaccine. Sequencing used immunoSEQ multiplex PCR; TCRdb keeps in-frame clones, though not all of them. The sample has approximately 110,000 clones; approximately 89% are singletons. Source: peripheral blood, taken 28 days after the second AZD1222 dose. These receptor sequences come from an adult who received the AZD1222 COVID-19 vaccine. The CDR3 runs from the conserved cysteine through the conserved F or W. D genes are given only for firm matches. Clone sizes are given selectively: once, few, many, or a class where the clone is expanded.

CDR3nt	CDR3aa	abundance	d_gene	j_gene	len	v_gene
TGCGCCAGCAGTCCCGGGACAATGAACACCGGGGAGCTGTTTTTT	CASSPGTMNTGELFF	.	.	TRBJ2-2	15	TRBV5-1
TGCGCCAGCAGCGCCGGGACAGGGCTTGAAAAACTGTTTTTT	CASSAGTGLEKLFF	.	TRBD1	TRBJ1-4	14	TRBV4-3
TGTGCCAGCAGCCAAAGGCGGGAAGATACGCAGTATTTT	CASSQRREDTQYF	.	.	TRBJ2-3	13	TRBV3-1/TRBV3-2
TGCGCCAGCAGCTCCGGACTATCGCTAGAGACCCAGTACTTC	CASSSGLSLETQYF	once	.	TRBJ2-5	14	TRBV5-1
TGTGCCAGCAGCACCAGGACAGGAATACCCGGGGAGCTGTTTTTT	CASSTRTGIPGELFF	.	TRBD1	TRBJ2-2	15	TRBV6-2/TRBV6-3
TGTGCCAGCAGTACAGGACAGGGGACGGGCGAGCAGTACTTC	CASSTGQGTGEQYF	.	TRBD1	TRBJ2-7	14	TRBV6-6
TGTGCCAGCAGTTCCGGACAGGGTCAGTACCGGGAGCTGTTTTTT	CASSSGQGQYRELFF	.	TRBD1	TRBJ2-2	15	TRBV6-2/TRBV6-3
TGTGCCAGCTCCCATACAGGGGTCAGAGGAACCGGGGAGCTGTTTTTT	CASSHTGVRGTGELFF	.	TRBD1	TRBJ2-2	16	TRBV18
TGTGCCAGCAGCCAATCAATGACCAGGGGTGCTGAGCAGTTCTTC	CASSQSMTRGAEQFF	.	.	TRBJ2-1	15	TRBV3-1/TRBV3-2
TGTGCCAGCAGCTTAACGCAAGGTTCACCCCTCCACTTT	CASSLTQGSPLHF	.	.	TRBJ1-6	13	TRBV7-2
TGTGCCAGCAGTACCCAGACAGGGATTGGCAATCAGCCCCAGCATTTT	CASSTQTGIGNQPQHF	.	TRBD1	TRBJ1-5	16	TRBV28
TGTGCCAGCAGCTTAGTAGCGGGGATCAGTCGGGAGACCCAGTACTTC	CASSLVAGISRETQYF	.	TRBD2	TRBJ2-5	16	TRBV7-2
TGCGCCAGCAGTGAAGGGACTCAAAACCGGGGTACGGACACTGAAGCTTTCTTT	CASSEGTQNRGTDTEAFF	.	.	TRBJ1-1	18	TRBV10-2
TGTGCCAGCAGCGTAGTTGGGGACAATGAGCAGTTCTTC	CASSVVGDNEQFF	.	.	TRBJ2-1	13	TRBV9
TGCAGCGTTGAAACAGAATCAACTAATGAAAAACTGTTTTTT	CSVETESTNEKLFF	.	.	TRBJ1-4	14	TRBV29-1
TGTGCCAGCAGCTTACGGGACAGTATTTATGGCTACACCTTC	CASSLRDSIYGYTF	.	TRBD1	TRBJ1-2	14	TRBV7-8
TGTGCCAGTAGCACAACAGGGGAAACTGAAGCTTTCTTT	CASSTTGETEAFF	.	TRBD1	TRBJ1-1	13	TRBV19
TGTGCCAGCACAGTGTCGGCCTACAATGAGCAGTTCTTC	CASTVSAYNEQFF	.	.	TRBJ2-1	13	TRBV6-5
TGTGCCAGCAGTCCCGGACGGCTGAACACTGAAGCTTTCTTT	CASSPGRLNTEAFF	.	.	TRBJ1-1	14	TRBV11-3
TGCGCCAGCAGCCAAGATCGACAGCCAGCCCCACCTTATGGCTACACCTTC	CASSQDRQPAPPYGYTF	.	.	TRBJ1-2	17	TRBV4-3
TGCGCCAGCAGCTTGGGAGGAGCAGGCGCGAACGAGCAGTACTTC	CASSLGGAGANEQYF	.	.	TRBJ2-7	15	TRBV5-1
TGTGCCAGCAGCCCCAGGGGCCCAGATACGCAGTATTTT	CASSPRGPDTQYF	.	.	TRBJ2-3	13	TRBV6-6
TGTGCCAGCAGTTTTTCCTCCAGGGGGGGAGAGACCCAGTACTTC	CASSFSSRGGETQYF	.	.	TRBJ2-5	15	TRBV27
TGTGCCAGCTCACCCGACGGACAGGGGGCTTGGTCACCCCTCCACTTT	CASSPDGQGAWSPLHF	.	TRBD1	TRBJ1-6	16	TRBV18
TGTGCCAGCAGCCCCTCCGGGACAGGGGGCGGGCAGTATTTT	CASSPSGTGGGQYF	.	TRBD1	TRBJ2-3	14	TRBV7-3
TGTGCCAGCAGGCTACAGGGTATGGGCAATCAGCCCCAGCATTTT	CASRLQGMGNQPQHF	once	.	TRBJ1-5	15	TRBV27
TGTGCCAGCTCAAGGGACAGGGCCTTTGAAAAACTGTTTTTT	CASSRDRAFEKLFF	.	TRBD1	TRBJ1-4	14	TRBV18
TGCGCCAGCAGCTTGGGCGAAAACATTCAGTACTTC	CASSLGENIQYF	once	.	TRBJ2-4	12	TRBV5-1
TGTGCCACCAGTGATCCTACAGGGGCGGGGGAGACCCAGTACTTC	CATSDPTGAGETQYF	.	.	TRBJ2-5	15	TRBV24-1
TGTGCCAGCAGCTTTGCAAGGTCGGACACTGAAGCTTTCTTT	CASSFARSDTEAFF	.	.	TRBJ1-1	14	TRBV11-2
TGTGCCAGTCGCCCCCAGTCGTACGAGCAGTACTTC	CASRPQSYEQYF	few	.	TRBJ2-7	12	TRBV18
TGTGCCAGCAGTTACGGGGGCAGACACACTGAAGCTTTCTTT	CASSYGGRHTEAFF	.	.	TRBJ1-1	14	TRBV6-7
TGTGCCAGCAGCTTAGGGACAGGGGGATTTCAGCCCCAGCATTTT	CASSLGTGGFQPQHF	.	TRBD1	TRBJ1-5	15	TRBV11-2
TGTGCCAGTAGTTTACAGGGATGGGGGGTCACTGAAGCTTTCTTT	CASSLQGWGVTEAFF	.	.	TRBJ1-1	15	TRBV19
TGTGCCAGTAGTATGGACACAGGGGTTTTGGGCACTGAAGCTTTCTTT	CASSMDTGVLGTEAFF	.	TRBD1	TRBJ1-1	16	TRBV19
TGTGCCAGCAGCCGGGATACACTAGATACGCAGTATTTT	CASSRDTLDTQYF	.	.	TRBJ2-3	13	TRBV7-9
TGCGCCAGCAGTGAGACCCTTGACAGTTTCAATGAGCAGTTCTTC	CASSETLDSFNEQFF	once	.	TRBJ2-1	15	TRBV10-1
TGTGCCAGCAGCTTAGCACAGGCTAACTATGGCTACACCTTC	CASSLAQANYGYTF	once	.	TRBJ1-2	14	TRBV7-9
TGTGCCAGCAGTGAAGATGGAACAGGGCCCGGAAAACTGTTTTTT	CASSEDGTGPGKLFF	.	.	TRBJ1-4	15	TRBV6-1
TGTGCCACCAGCAGAGTAGGGACAGGGGACGACTACGAGCAGTACTTC	CATSRVGTGDDYEQYF	.	TRBD1	TRBJ2-7	16	TRBV15
TGTGCCAGCAGCTTCGGTGGCGACACCCGCAATCAGCCCCAGCATTTT	CASSFGGDTRNQPQHF	.	.	TRBJ1-5	16	TRBV7-2
TGTGCCAGCAGCTTACTGGGAATTACTGGAAACACCATATATTTT	CASSLLGITGNTIYF	.	.	TRBJ1-3	15	TRBV7-2
TGTGCCAGCAGTCAGACCTATAATTCACCCCTCCACTTT	CASSQTYNSPLHF	once	.	TRBJ1-6	13	TRBV6-5
TGTGCCAGCAGCTTAGCGGCAGGGGAGAACACTGAAGCTTTCTTT	CASSLAAGENTEAFF	.	.	TRBJ1-1	15	TRBV7-2
TGCGCCAGCAGCCAAACTGGGGGAGAGACCCAGTACTTC	CASSQTGGETQYF	.	.	TRBJ2-5	13	TRBV4-1
TGCGCCAGCAGCCGCCAGATCCTGGGGCCACCTAGCACAGATACGCAGTATTTT	CASSRQILGPPSTDTQYF	.	.	TRBJ2-3	18	TRBV4-3
TGTGCCAGCAGTACAGCAGGGGGACTTTATAGCAATCAGCCCCAGCATTTT	CASSTAGGLYSNQPQHF	.	TRBD1	TRBJ1-5	17	TRBV27
TGTGCCAGCAGCTTGGCCCCGGGACCGGTGAACACTGAAGCTTTCTTT	CASSLAPGPVNTEAFF	.	.	TRBJ1-1	16	TRBV5-4
TGTGCCAGCAGAGGAGGACAGGGGGTCACTGAAGCTTTCTTT	CASRGGQGVTEAFF	.	TRBD1	TRBJ1-1	14	TRBV6-1
TGTGCCAGCAGCCTAGACCGGGCTCGGGGCTACACCTTC	CASSLDRARGYTF	.	.	TRBJ1-2	13	TRBV11-2
TGTGCCAGTAGTATAGGACAGTTAAATCAGCCCCAGCATTTT	CASSIGQLNQPQHF	.	.	TRBJ1-5	14	TRBV19
TGTGCCAGCAGTTACTCGATCCAGGGTACTGAAGCTTTCTTT	CASSYSIQGTEAFF	.	.	TRBJ1-1	14	TRBV6-5
TGTGCCAGCAGTGTAGGAGGGGTGGGGACTGAAGCTTTCTTT	CASSVGGVGTEAFF	.	.	TRBJ1-1	14	TRBV2
TGTGCCAGCAGCCAAGATCCTAGCGGGGGGGCCGGTGAGCAGTTCTTC	CASSQDPSGGAGEQFF	.	TRBD2	TRBJ2-1	16	TRBV4-2
TGTGCCAGCAGTAAAGACAGCTTCCAAGAGACCCAGTACTTC	CASSKDSFQETQYF	.	.	TRBJ2-5	14	TRBV2
TGTGCCAGCAGAGAGACTGAGCGGCTCCTCCACTTT	CASRETERLLHF	few	.	TRBJ1-6	12	TRBV28
TGCGCCAGCAGCTTGGACAGCAGCTCCTACGAGCAGTACTTC	CASSLDSSSYEQYF	.	.	TRBJ2-7	14	TRBV5-1